The 5 T cell receptor beta chains reported below all come from one sample, sequenced in a study of CD8+CD57+ T cells in acquired aplastic anemia. Both TCR beta VDJ combination and CDR3 sequence profiling were carried out. Genomic DNA was the template for this profiling. One entry per CDR3 protein, called by TCRdb with MiXCR from the reads. Found here are about 170,000 distinct CDR3 sequences, under 75% of them singletons; the top ten hold 45%. The sequenced material came from sorted CD4+, CD8+, or CD8+CD57+ T cells (not recorded which) from PBMCs. The source of these receptors is a human donor in good health.

The chain carries TRBV2 and TRBJ2-1, with a possible D match to TRBD1 (6 bases). CDR3 length equals 13 residues. The germline V gene encodes CDR1 SNHLY and CDR2 FYNNEI. V lost 4 bases and J lost 6, with 10 bases in between. The CDR3 protein is CASSGQVTNEQFF. CDR3 sequence (DNA): TGTGCCAGCAGTGGACAGGTAACCAATGAGCAGTTCTTC.

V is TRBV12-3 or TRBV12-4 and J is TRBJ2-7; the match to TRBD2 covers 8 bases. Trimming took 3 bases from V and 7 from J; bases not matched to a gene: 8. The CDR3 consists of 14 residues. In DNA form, the CDR3 reads TGTGCCAGCAGTTTGTCAGCGGGAGTCGGAGAGCAGTACTTC. It codes for CASSLSAGVGEQYF.

This clonotype was counted a few times. The gene calls are TRBV10-1 and TRBJ2-3, with D possibly matching TRBD1 (5 bases). Deletions cut 4 bases from V and 4 bases from J, with 30 bases between. The length of the CDR3 is 20 residues. CDR1 and CDR2 (germline): WNHNN, SYGVQD (reference sequence). The CDR3 bases are TGCGCCAGCAGTGTATTAAACCGGACACTTTGCGGAATACACTCAGATACGCAGTATTTT. Encoded protein: CASSVLNRTLCGIHSDTQYF.

J is TRBJ2-2 and V is TRBV7-2, with D possibly being TRBD1 (5 bases). Trimming pared 2 bases from V and 5 bases from J, leaving 9 bases between. CDR3 length: 14 amino acids. From germline, CDR1 is SGHTA and CDR2 FQGNSA. CDR3 in amino acids: CASSLYTGTGELFF. In DNA, the CDR3 is TGTGCCAGCAGCTTATATACAGGAACCGGGGAGCTGTTTTTT.

Only a few counts were recorded for this clonotype. The chain uses TRBV28 and TRBJ2-3; D ambiguous. There are 16 residues in the CDR3. Looked up from germline, CDR1 is MDHEN and CDR2 is SYDVKM. Trimming shortened V by 4 bases and J by 0 bases, and 14 bases separated the two germline ends. CDR3 sequence: CASSSATGWSTDTQYF. Here the CDR3 DNA reads TGTGCCAGCAGTTCGGCGACTGGTTGGAGCACAGATACGCAGTATTTT. Full variable domain (rest looked up from reference TRBV28 and TRBJ2-3): DVKVTQSSRYLVKRTGEKVFLECVQDMDHENMFWYRQDPGLGLRLIYFSYDVKMKEKGDIPEGYSVSREKKERFSLILESASTNQTSMYLCASSSATGWSTDTQYFGPGTRLTVL.